The clone carrying this T cell receptor (beta chain) was detected a few times. The CDR3 contains 19 residues. J was trimmed by 2 bases and V by 2 bases; bases with no gene match: 10. From germline, CDR1 is SGHAT and CDR2 FQNNGV. The cDNA had a unique molecular identifier and a template-switch universal primer site. One entry per CDR3 protein, called by TCRdb with MiXCR from the 5' RACE reads. The data hold around 490,000 distinct CDR3 sequences, with more than 13% observed a single time. This specimen belongs to a study of identical twins. The sample was also reused in another study, on yellow fever vaccine responses in identical twins.

Sequenced input: CD4+ T cells sorted from blood. The chain links TRBV11-2 to TRBJ2-3; TRBD2 matches at 13 bases. The clonotype was recovered from a woman aged 18-30 years in good health. CDR3 residues: CASSLFPGLAGESTDTQYF. CDR3 DNA sequence: TGTGCCAGCAGCTTATTTCCTGGACTAGCGGGAGAATCCACAGATACGCAGTATTTT.